The 18 T cell receptor beta chains below all came from one sample that was sequenced in a study of blood T cell repertoires in COVID-19. Using immunoSEQ multiplex PCR, the repertoire was profiled, and TCRdb retains in-frame clones only, with some absent. The sample contains approximately 250,000 clones, approximately 90% of which appear only once. Specimen: PBMCs or T cells enriched from blood (not recorded which). All receptors come from a woman aged 55-69 years in a cohort exposed to, infected with or recovered from COVID-19 (not recorded which).

The V call is TRBV3-1 (or the pseudogene TRBV3-2), the J call TRBJ2-4; D not resolved. V lost 0 bases and J 0 bases, leaving 6 bases between the germline ends. The germline V gene has CDR1 LGHDT and CDR2 YNNKEL (reference sequence). This CDR3 comprises 15 residues. As DNA, the CDR3 is TGTGCCAGCAGCCAAGAGCGACTAGCCAAAAACATTCAGTACTTC. It yields the protein CASSQERLAKNIQYF.

The DNA of the CDR3 is TGTGCCAGCAGTTACGCTGGGGGGGGGCACGAGCAGTACTTC. Protein sequence: CASSYAGGGHEQYF. The chain employs TRBV6-5 and TRBJ2-7; D may be TRBD2 (7 bases). The CDR3 is made up of 14 amino acids. The V gene lost 2 bases and the J gene lost 5 bases, with 13 bases spanning the gap. Germline CDR1 is MNHEY and CDR2 is SVGAGI.

The chain has TRBV2 and TRBJ1-2; perhaps TRBD1 as D (5 bases). CDR1 and CDR2 (germline): SNHLY, FYNNEI. V lost 8 bases and J lost 8, with 15 bases in between. This CDR3 is built from 12 residues. For the CDR3, the DNA is TGTGCCAGCGCCCCACGGGGGTTCGGCTACACCTTC. As protein: CASAPRGFGYTF.

The chain is built from TRBV16 and TRBJ1-5; perhaps TRBD1 as D (6 bases). V dropped 5 bases and J dropped 0 bases, with 8 bases sitting between them. Germline V gives CDR1 KGHSY, CDR2 FQNENV. This CDR3 region has 14 residues. This CDR3 is CASSGQSSNQPQHF. In DNA form, the CDR3 reads TGTGCCAGCAGCGGACAGTCTAGCAATCAGCCCCAGCATTTT.

This chain uses TRBV6-2 or TRBV6-3 with TRBJ2-7; 14 bases fit TRBD2. V was pared by 6 bases and J by 0 bases, with 28 bases of the junction left unmatched. Per germline, CDR1 MNHEY and CDR2 SVGEGT. The CDR3 loop spans 24 amino acids. The CDR3 DNA reads as TGTGCCAGCAGCCCCTCCGGGGGACTAGCGGGAGAAGATGAATTAAGCGTCGTCTCCTACGAGCAGTACTTC. Translation gives CASSPSGGLAGEDELSVVSYEQYF.

V and J are TRBV18 and TRBJ2-5, with D maybe TRBD2 (6 bases). This CDR3 has 14 amino acids. Germline V gene lookup returns CDR1 KGHSH and CDR2 LQKENI. V was pared by 2 bases and J by 3 bases, with 10 bases between. CDR3 protein: CASSPRDLKETQYF. In DNA, the CDR3 is TGTGCCAGCTCACCAAGGGACTTAAAAGAGACCCAGTACTTC.

The genes are TRBV5-1 and TRBJ2-7, with 10 positions matching TRBD1. The ends lost 3 bases at V and 5 bases at J; junction bases unmatched: 5. In germline, CDR1 is SGHRS, CDR2 YFSETQ. The CDR3 is made up of 14 amino acids. CDR3 coding DNA: TGCGCCAGCAGCTACCGGGACAGGGGCCACGAGCAGTACTTC. Translating it yields CASSYRDRGHEQYF.

V gene TRBV28 combines with J gene TRBJ2-2; TRBD1 matches at 8 bases. The CDR3 totals 15 residues. CDR1 is MDHEN, CDR2 SYDVKM, per germline. The trim removed 5 bases at V and 4 bases at J, leaving 6 bases unmatched. The CDR3 protein is CASSGGRGPTGELFF. In nucleotides, the CDR3 is TGTGCCAGCAGTGGGGGCAGGGGGCCCACCGGGGAGCTGTTTTTT.

This chain connects TRBV12-3 or TRBV12-4 to TRBJ2-2; D remains ambiguous. This CDR3 has 13 residues. V lost 5 bases and J 6 bases, leaving 10 bases between the germline ends. The CDR3 DNA is TGTGCCAGCAGTCCCCAGTATGCCGGGGAGCTGTTTTTT. It yields the protein CASSPQYAGELFF.

The chain is built from TRBV4-1 and TRBJ2-2, with 7 bases matching TRBD1. Germline CDR1 is MGHRA and CDR2 is YSYEKL. V dropped 0 bases and J dropped 6; count of bases not matched to a gene: 10. CDR3 length: 17 amino acids. CDR3 nucleotide sequence: TGCGCCAGCAGCCAAGATAGGTGGACAGGATTATCCGGGGAGCTGTTTTTT. This encodes CASSQDRWTGLSGELFF.

This chain joins TRBV29-1 and TRBJ2-2; 9 positions match TRBD1. With 7 bases clipped from V and 7 bases from J, the junction kept 7 bases outside the gene matches. Germline lookup yields CDR1 SQVTM and CDR2 ANQGSEA. CDR3 size: 13 residues. CDR3 region: CSAGTGRFGELFF. CDR3 nucleotide sequence: TGCAGCGCCGGGACAGGGAGGTTCGGGGAGCTGTTTTTT.

V usage is TRBV4-2 and J usage is TRBJ1-2; 11 bases are shared with TRBD1. This CDR3 has 16 amino acids. Germline lookup yields CDR1 LGHNA and CDR2 YNFKEQ. V lost 0 bases, J lost 4 bases, and 4 bases stayed unmatched. In DNA, the CDR3 is TGTGCCAGCAGCCAAGAAGGACAGGGGGCCTCCTATGGCTACACCTTC. This sequence encodes CASSQEGQGASYGYTF.

This clone was recorded once. V and J are TRBV5-4 and TRBJ2-7; 9 bases fit TRBD2. Germline-derived CDR1 and CDR2 are SGHNT and YYREEE (reference sequence). The V gene end was trimmed by 3 bases and the J gene end by 7 bases; junction bases not matched to a gene: 14. CDR3 size: 16 residues. The chain's CDR3 is CASSSKTSGPAGEQYF. In DNA, the CDR3 is TGTGCCAGCAGCTCAAAGACTAGCGGCCCGGCGGGGGAGCAGTACTTC.

This chain links TRBV4-3 with TRBJ2-7, with a weak D call TRBD2 (6 bases). V lost 0 bases, J lost 5 bases, and 8 bases lay in between. The germline V gene encodes CDR1 LGHNA and CDR2 YSLEER. This CDR3 has 13 amino acids. CDR3 sequence (DNA): TGCGCCAGCAGCCAAGATGGGGAGGACGAGCAGTACTTC. Translated: CASSQDGEDEQYF.

V and J are TRBV9 and TRBJ1-5; D is uncertain. V was clipped by 0 bases and J by 6 bases, with 10 bases between them. Germline CDR1 is SGDLS and CDR2 is YYNGEE. This CDR3 is built from 14 residues. CDR3 sequence: CASSVAGFGQPQHF. CDR3 sequence (DNA): TGTGCCAGCAGCGTAGCAGGTTTCGGTCAGCCCCAGCATTTT.

This clone has only a few counts. The genes are TRBV5-1 and TRBJ1-1; D is possibly TRBD1 (5 bases). CDR1 is SGHRS, CDR2 YFSETQ, per germline. This CDR3 is 13 amino acids long. Trimming took 6 bases from V and 2 from J, leaving 11 bases between them. CDR3 DNA: TGCGCCAGCATGACAGAATTTAACACTGAAGCTTTCTTT. Translated, it gives CASMTEFNTEAFF.

V is TRBV9 and J is TRBJ1-6; 9 bases are a match to TRBD1. The junction had 16 bases not matched to a gene; V was cut back by 3 bases and J by 6 bases. The CDR3 has 19 residues. Germline V gives CDR1 SGDLS, CDR2 YYNGEE. CDR3 sequence (DNA): TGTGCCAGCAGCGCCAGCAGCGAGGGCGGGACAGGGTCTAATTCACCCCTCCACTTT. Encoded protein: CASSASSEGGTGSNSPLHF.

V usage is TRBV23-1 and J usage is TRBJ1-2; D is possibly TRBD1 (6 bases). TRBV23-1 is flagged as an ORF with uncertain function. Trimming stripped 0 bases from V and 8 bases from J, with 13 bases between. The CDR3 runs 14 residues. The DNA of the CDR3 is TGCGCCAGCAGTCAATCCCCAGGGGAGAGCGGCTACACCTTC. Encoded protein: CASSQSPGESGYTF.